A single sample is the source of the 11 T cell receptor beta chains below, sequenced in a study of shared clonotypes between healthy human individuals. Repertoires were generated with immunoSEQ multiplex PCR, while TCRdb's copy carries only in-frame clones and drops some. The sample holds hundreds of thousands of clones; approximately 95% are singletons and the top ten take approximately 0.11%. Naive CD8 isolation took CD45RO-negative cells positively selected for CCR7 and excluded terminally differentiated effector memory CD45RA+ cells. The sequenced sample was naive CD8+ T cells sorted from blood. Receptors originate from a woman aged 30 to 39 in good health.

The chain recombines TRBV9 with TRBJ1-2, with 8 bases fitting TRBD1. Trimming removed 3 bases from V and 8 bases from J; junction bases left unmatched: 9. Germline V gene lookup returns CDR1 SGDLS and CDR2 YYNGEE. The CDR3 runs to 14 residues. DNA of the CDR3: TGTGCCAGCAGCGCGTACGGACAGGGAGGGGGCTACACCTTC. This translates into CASSAYGQGGGYTF.

The CDR3 loop reads CSVEDGSGTEQFF. The CDR3, as DNA: TGCAGCGTTGAAGATGGGTCCGGGACTGAGCAGTTCTTC. The chain is built from TRBV29-1 and TRBJ2-1; D tentatively fits TRBD1 or TRBD2 (5 bases each). CDR1 is SQVTM and CDR2 is ANQGSEA in the germline V gene. Trimming took 0 bases from V and 9 from J, leaving 12 bases between them. The CDR3 has 13 residues.

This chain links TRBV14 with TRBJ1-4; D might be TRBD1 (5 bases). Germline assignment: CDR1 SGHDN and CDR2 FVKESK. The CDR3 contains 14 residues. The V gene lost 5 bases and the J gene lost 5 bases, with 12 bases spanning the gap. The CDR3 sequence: CASSRGRRNEKLFF. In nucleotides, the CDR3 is TGTGCCAGCAGCAGGGGAAGGAGAAATGAAAAACTGTTTTTT.

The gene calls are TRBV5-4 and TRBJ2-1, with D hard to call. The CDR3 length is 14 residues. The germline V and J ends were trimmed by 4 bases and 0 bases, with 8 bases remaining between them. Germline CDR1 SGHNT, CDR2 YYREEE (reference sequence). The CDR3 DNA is TGTGCCAGCAGCGTTGGAAGCTCCTACAATGAGCAGTTCTTC. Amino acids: CASSVGSSYNEQFF.

The CDR3, as DNA: TGTGCCAGCAGTGAAGCGGGAGGGCTTTACGAGCAGTACTTC. It specifies CASSEAGGLYEQYF. The chain has TRBV28 and TRBJ2-7; 10 nucleotides align to TRBD2. Germline CDR1 reads MDHEN; CDR2 reads SYDVKM. Germline trimming cut 5 bases from V and 4 bases from J; bases unmatched to any gene: 5. CDR3 length equals 14 residues.

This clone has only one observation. CDR3 sequence (DNA): TGTGCCAGCACTTGGGGAACATCATATGGCTACACCTTC. This codes for CASTWGTSYGYTF. The rearrangement joins TRBV2 to TRBJ1-2; no clear D gene. This CDR3 spans 13 amino acids. Trimming removed 7 bases at V and 5 bases at J, with 14 bases between. The germline V gene encodes CDR1 SNHLY and CDR2 FYNNEI.

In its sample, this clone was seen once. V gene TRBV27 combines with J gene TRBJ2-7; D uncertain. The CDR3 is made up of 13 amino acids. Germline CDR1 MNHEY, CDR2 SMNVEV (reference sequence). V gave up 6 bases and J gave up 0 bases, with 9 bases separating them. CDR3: CASRYWGSYEQYF. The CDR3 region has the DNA TGTGCCAGCAGATACTGGGGCTCCTACGAGCAGTACTTC.

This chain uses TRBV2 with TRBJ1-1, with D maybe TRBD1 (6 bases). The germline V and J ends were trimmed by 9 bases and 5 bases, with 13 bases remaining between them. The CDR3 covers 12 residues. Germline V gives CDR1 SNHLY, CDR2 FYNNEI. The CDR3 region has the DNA TGTGCCAGAACAGGGATGGGGACTGAAGCTTTCTTT. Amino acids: CARTGMGTEAFF.

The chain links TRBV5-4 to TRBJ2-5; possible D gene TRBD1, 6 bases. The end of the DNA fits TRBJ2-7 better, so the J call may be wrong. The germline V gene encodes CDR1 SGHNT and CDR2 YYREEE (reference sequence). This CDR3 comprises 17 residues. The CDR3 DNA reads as TGTGCCAGCAGCTTTGACAGCGAGGTCAGGGGATACTACGAGCAGTACTTC. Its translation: CASSFDSEVRGYYEQYF.

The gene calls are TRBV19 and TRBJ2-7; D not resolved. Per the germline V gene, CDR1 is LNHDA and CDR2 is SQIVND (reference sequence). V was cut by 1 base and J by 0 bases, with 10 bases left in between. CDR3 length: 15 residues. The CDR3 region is CASSIVTGVSYEQYF. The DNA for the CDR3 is TGTGCCAGTAGTATAGTGACTGGGGTCTCCTACGAGCAGTACTTC. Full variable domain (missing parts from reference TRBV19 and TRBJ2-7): DGGITQSPKYLFRKEGQNVTLSCEQNLNHDAMYWYRQDPGQGLRLIYYSQIVNDFQKGDIAEGYSVSREKKESFPLTVTSAQKNPTAFYLCASSIVTGVSYEQYFGPGTRLTVT.

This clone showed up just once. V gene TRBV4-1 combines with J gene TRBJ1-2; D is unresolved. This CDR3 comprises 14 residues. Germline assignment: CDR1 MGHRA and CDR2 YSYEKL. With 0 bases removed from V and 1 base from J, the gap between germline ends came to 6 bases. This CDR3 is CASSQDPFNYGYTF. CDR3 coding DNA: TGCGCCAGCAGCCAAGACCCATTTAACTATGGCTACACCTTC.